These 29 T cell receptor beta chains originate from one sample sequenced in a study of cytomegalovirus exposure and HLA in healthy donors. Clones were sequenced by immunoSEQ multiplex PCR, and TCRdb holds only the in-frame ones, with some missing. The data contain about 120,000 clones, 85% to 90% of them singletons. The sample comprised PBMCs. These receptors were obtained from a woman between 18 and 29 years old in good health and CMV-seronegative.

The rearrangement joins TRBV5-1 to TRBJ1-1; 8 bases are a match to TRBD1. The ends lost 2 bases at V and 1 base at J; junction bases unmatched: 19. Germline V lookup: CDR1 SGHRS, CDR2 YFSETQ. This CDR3 region has 20 residues. CDR3 sequence (DNA): TGCGCCAGCAGCTTCCGGCTCAGGGGGCGAATTGATGGTACGAACACTGAAGCTTTCTTT. This encodes CASSFRLRGRIDGTNTEAFF.

This chain connects TRBV4-1 to TRBJ2-7; 10 bases align to TRBD1. Unmatched junction bases numbered 1, after V lost 2 bases and J lost 3 bases. The CDR3 loop spans 14 amino acids. Per germline, CDR1 MGHRA and CDR2 YSYEKL. This CDR3 is CASSQRTGGYEQYF. As DNA, the CDR3 is TGCGCCAGCAGCCAAAGGACAGGGGGCTACGAGCAGTACTTC.

The chain couples TRBV5-1 to TRBJ2-1; 8 positions agree with TRBD2. CDR3 length: 14 amino acids. V shed 1 base, J shed 9 bases, and the junction held 6 bases outside the gene matches. CDR1 is SGHRS and CDR2 is YFSETQ in the germline V gene. CDR3 coding DNA: TGCGCCAGCAGCTTGAGTCAGCGGGGGACTGAGCAGTTCTTC. Its protein is CASSLSQRGTEQFF.

The chain joins TRBV5-1 to TRBJ2-1; 7 bases map to TRBD2. Germline values: CDR1 SGHRS, CDR2 YFSETQ. This CDR3 is 14 amino acids long. V dropped 3 bases and J dropped 5; count of bases not matched to a gene: 5. CDR3 region: CASSWTSNNNEQFF. The CDR3 coding sequence is TGCGCCAGCAGCTGGACTAGTAACAACAATGAGCAGTTCTTC.

The chain employs TRBV2 and TRBJ2-7; tentatively, D is TRBD1 (6 bases). V lost 8 bases, J lost 3 bases, and 11 bases lay in between. The V gene's germline CDR1 is SNHLY and CDR2 FYNNEI. The CDR3 runs 12 residues. In DNA, the CDR3 is TGTGCCAGCTCCCAGGGGATCTACGAGCAGTACTTC. This translates into CASSQGIYEQYF.

The chain couples TRBV18 to TRBJ1-1, with 8 bases fitting TRBD1. V lost 3 bases to trimming and J lost 2 bases; unmatched junction nucleotides: 8. This CDR3 is 16 amino acids long. CDR1 KGHSH and CDR2 LQKENI come from the germline V gene. CDR3 in DNA: TGTGCCAGCTCACCTGCAACAGGGGGAGGAAACACTGAAGCTTTCTTT. Translated, it gives CASSPATGGGNTEAFF.

The chain joins TRBV10-2 to TRBJ2-2; 9 bases map to TRBD1. The CDR3 totals 16 residues. Germline lookup yields CDR1 WSHSY and CDR2 SAAADI. J lost 3 bases, V lost 5 bases, and 7 bases had no gene match. CDR3 protein: CASSLGQGLDTGELFF. The CDR3 nucleotides read TGCGCCAGCAGTCTAGGACAGGGGTTGGACACCGGGGAGCTGTTTTTT.

This chain uses TRBV9 with TRBJ1-1; D is ambiguous. The CDR3 extends over 13 amino acids. Germline values: CDR1 SGDLS, CDR2 YYNGEE. The V end lost 4 bases, the J end lost 1 base, and 8 bases lay between the germline ends. The CDR3 region is CASSIEGNTEAFF. The DNA of the CDR3 is TGTGCCAGCAGCATCGAGGGGAACACTGAAGCTTTCTTT. The full variable domain, its missing parts supplied by reference TRBV9 and TRBJ1-1, is DSGVTQTPKHLITATGQRVTLRCSPRSGDLSVYWYQQSLDQGLQFLIQYYNGEERAKGNILERFSAQQFPDLHSELNLSSLELGDSALYFCASSIEGNTEAFFGQGTRLTVV.

The CDR3 is CASSQPVDAGGFLISVSAYEQYF. DNA of the CDR3: TGCGCCAGCAGTCAACCCGTTGATGCGGGGGGATTTCTCATCTCGGTTTCGGCCTACGAGCAGTACTTC. The chain joins TRBV23-1 to TRBJ2-7; 8 bases match TRBD2. TRBV23-1 falls under the ORF class, with uncertain function. The V segment lost 2 bases and the J segment 2 bases; nucleotides outside the gene matches: 29. CDR3 length: 23 amino acids.

This clone was recorded only once. The chain links TRBV9 to TRBJ1-3, with 7 bases that match TRBD1. CDR3 size: 19 residues. Germline trimming cut 3 bases from V and 1 base from J; bases unmatched to any gene: 16. Germline CDR1 reads SGDLS; CDR2 reads YYNGEE. CDR3 bases: TGTGCCAGCAGCGCTTGGGACAGCCCAATAACGGATTCTGGAAACACCATATATTTT. The encoded protein is CASSAWDSPITDSGNTIYF.

The V and J genes are TRBV2 and TRBJ2-1, with no clear D. This CDR3 comprises 13 residues. V dropped 4 bases and J dropped 0 bases, with 4 bases sitting between them. The germline gives CDR1 SNHLY, CDR2 FYNNEI. CDR3 sequence: CASSGSSYNEQFF. CDR3 sequence (DNA): TGTGCCAGCAGTGGGAGCTCCTACAATGAGCAGTTCTTC.

This rearrangement joins TRBV9 to TRBJ2-1; TRBD1 is a possible D gene (6 bases). Per germline, CDR1 SGDLS and CDR2 YYNGEE. CDR3 length: 15 amino acids. With 0 bases removed from V and 5 bases from J, the gap between germline ends came to 12 bases. CDR3 in DNA: TGTGCCAGCAGCGTAGAAGGGACACCCCACAATGAGCAGTTCTTC. Protein: CASSVEGTPHNEQFF.

The chain uses TRBV28 and TRBJ1-1, with a tentative D call TRBD1 (6 bases). The germline V gene has CDR1 MDHEN and CDR2 SYDVKM. The CDR3 runs 15 residues. V gave up 7 bases and J gave up 5 bases, with 20 bases separating them. For the CDR3, the DNA is TGTGCCAGCAACGAGGGGAGGGTGCAGGGGACTGAAGCTTTCTTT. Translating gives CASNEGRVQGTEAFF.

The V call is TRBV5-1, the J call TRBJ1-4, with D unclear. CDR3 length: 15 amino acids. Germline loops: CDR1 SGHRS, CDR2 YFSETQ. The V gene lost 4 bases and the J gene lost 8 bases, with 18 bases spanning the gap. The CDR3 sequence: CASSPNTGETEKLFF. CDR3 nucleotides: TGCGCCAGCAGCCCGAACACGGGAGAGACCGAAAAACTGTTTTTT.

V usage is TRBV6-1 and J usage is TRBJ1-3, with 9 bases that match TRBD1. Germline trimming cut 6 bases from V and 2 bases from J; bases unmatched to any gene: 5. Per the germline V gene, CDR1 is MNHNS and CDR2 is SASEGT. The CDR3 is 15 residues long. CDR3: CASSAGTGPGNTIYF. The DNA for the CDR3 is TGTGCCAGCAGCGCAGGGACAGGGCCTGGAAACACCATATATTTT.

The chain joins TRBV7-9 to TRBJ1-1; a possible D gene is TRBD1 (6 bases). CDR1 is SEHNR and CDR2 is FQNEAQ in the germline V gene (reference sequence). The V and J ends lost 3 bases and 8 bases respectively, with 16 bases between them. The CDR3 has 14 residues. As DNA, the CDR3 is TGTGCCAGCAGCTTGATCCCGGACAGACCCGAAGCTTTCTTT. The encoded protein is CASSLIPDRPEAFF.

The gene calls are TRBV6-6 and TRBJ1-5; D gene uncertain. CDR1 is MNHNY, CDR2 SVGAGI, per germline (reference sequence). Trimming cost V 6 bases and J 3 bases, with 12 bases left between them. The CDR3 loop spans 14 amino acids. The DNA of the CDR3 is TGTGCCAGCAGCGACAACACTTTCAATCAGCCCCAGCATTTT. Residues: CASSDNTFNQPQHF.

The chain combines TRBV6-1 with TRBJ1-5; no definite D call. Trimming stripped 2 bases from V and 4 bases from J, with 18 bases between. This CDR3 is 17 amino acids long. Germline CDR1 is MNHNS and CDR2 is SASEGT. CDR3 DNA sequence: TGTGCCAGCAGTGAAAGGACCAAAGGGAGGGTTAATCAGCCCCAGCATTTT. This sequence encodes CASSERTKGRVNQPQHF.

The rearrangement joins TRBV2 to TRBJ2-2, with 16 bases identical to TRBD2. The CDR3 consists of 21 residues. V trimming: 3 bases; J trimming: 1 base; junction bases outside the gene matches: 11. Germline-derived CDR1 and CDR2 are SNHLY and FYNNEI. The CDR3 region has the DNA TGTGCCAGCAGTGACGCCTCCGCCGGGACTAGCGGGGGGGGGAACACCGGGGAGCTGTTTTTT. Protein sequence: CASSDASAGTSGGGNTGELFF.

The chain uses TRBV25-1 and TRBJ2-3; D is possibly TRBD1 (5 bases). CDR1 is MGHDK, CDR2 SYGVNS, per germline. CDR3 length: 16 amino acids. V dropped 1 base and J dropped 9 bases, with 20 bases sitting between them. The CDR3 here is CASSESPHKGKVTQYF. CDR3 nucleotides: TGTGCCAGCAGTGAATCTCCCCATAAGGGGAAGGTCACGCAGTATTTT.

V is TRBV19 and J is TRBJ1-6; D is unresolved. Germline CDR1 LNHDA, CDR2 SQIVND (reference sequence). V lost 3 bases and J 6 bases, leaving 18 bases between the germline ends. This CDR3 spans 17 amino acids. The DNA of the CDR3 is TGTGCCAGTAGTATGTCTCCAGGAAGCCTACTTAATTCACCCCTCCACTTT. Translation: CASSMSPGSLLNSPLHF.

V gene TRBV6-5 combines with J gene TRBJ1-6; perhaps TRBD1 as D (6 bases). CDR1 and CDR2 from the germline V gene are MNHEY and SVGAGI. Trimming left V 6 bases short and J 7 bases short, with 16 bases between. This CDR3 has 15 amino acids. CDR3 protein: CASSPTSGANSPLHF. The CDR3 bases are TGTGCCAGCAGCCCCACGTCAGGGGCCAATTCACCCCTCCACTTT.

The chain combines TRBV6-5 with TRBJ1-6, with a tentative D call TRBD1 (6 bases). Germline V gives CDR1 MNHEY, CDR2 SVGAGI. The length of the CDR3 is 16 residues. Trimming took off 0 bases at V and 9 bases at J, with 15 bases between the two ends. The CDR3: CASSYSRGGDSSPLHF. CDR3 nucleotide sequence: TGTGCCAGCAGTTACTCGAGGGGGGGCGACTCTTCACCCCTCCACTTT.

The rearrangement uses TRBV6-5 and TRBJ1-2; 7 nucleotides line up with TRBD1. Trimming took 5 bases from V and 4 from J; bases not matched to a gene: 10. This CDR3 is built from 15 residues. Germline V CDR1 and CDR2: MNHEY, SVGAGI. CDR3 region: CASSTTGDPIYGYTF. As DNA, the CDR3 is TGTGCCAGCAGTACAACAGGGGATCCTATCTATGGCTACACCTTC.

The J gene is TRBJ1-4, the V gene TRBV5-1; no firm D call. The germline gives CDR1 SGHRS, CDR2 YFSETQ. The CDR3 sequence is 15 residues long. The V and J ends lost 4 bases and 3 bases respectively, with 13 bases between them. The CDR3 reads CASSPDGVSNEKLFF. CDR3 in DNA: TGCGCCAGCAGCCCGGACGGGGTATCTAATGAAAAACTGTTTTTT.

This clone is a singleton in its sample. The chain has TRBV5-3 and TRBJ2-1; TRBD2 agrees at 13 bases. TRBV5-3 is an open reading frame whose function is uncertain. CDR3 length: 17 amino acids. With 5 bases clipped from V and 3 bases from J, the junction kept 8 bases outside the gene matches. The CDR3 DNA follows: TGTGCCAGAAGGGGCGTCGGACTAGCGGGGGTCTACAATGAGCAGTTCTTC. This encodes CARRGVGLAGVYNEQFF.

The gene calls are TRBV5-6 and TRBJ1-1; 8 nucleotides align to TRBD1. The CDR3 extends over 18 amino acids. Trimming cost V 1 base and J 5 bases; bases outside gene matches: 16. CDR1 is SGHDT and CDR2 is YYEEEE in the germline V gene. This CDR3 reads CASSLNTPGRGRWTEAFF. CDR3 bases: TGTGCCAGCAGCTTGAACACTCCGGGCAGGGGGCGATGGACTGAAGCTTTCTTT.

V is TRBV2 and J is TRBJ1-6, with D uncertain. Trimming pared 4 bases from V and 0 bases from J, leaving 7 bases between. CDR3 length: 15 residues. Germline-derived CDR1 and CDR2 are SNHLY and FYNNEI. CDR3 sequence: CASSGRSSYNSPLHF. In DNA form, the CDR3 reads TGTGCCAGCAGTGGTAGGAGCTCCTATAATTCACCCCTCCACTTT.

DNA for the CDR3: TGTGCCAGCAGTCACAGACAGTACAATCAGCCCCAGCATTTT. Residues: CASSHRQYNQPQHF. The chain joins TRBV6-5 to TRBJ1-5; D is possibly TRBD1 (5 bases). Trimming took 5 bases from V and 3 from J, leaving 11 bases between them. The CDR3 runs 14 residues. From germline, CDR1 is MNHEY and CDR2 SVGAGI.